This TCR beta chain is drawn from a study of vaccination effects on CD4 cells after COVID-19 (dated by TCRdb to between 2021 and 2022). Describing the broader study: Across the study, the median time from the second dose to post-vaccine sampling was 72 days (range 14 to 241). Altogether, roughly 10 COVID-19 convalescent patients and several SARS-CoV-2-naive healthy vaccine recipients made up the full study. SARS-CoV-2 spike-specific CD4+ TCR repertoires were compared before and after mRNA vaccination in COVID-19 convalescent patients and in infection-naive vaccine recipients. In the study, cultures from other donors were sequenced using the Oncomine TCR Beta short-read assay on an Illumina iSeq 100. General findings and caveats noted by the study authors: In healthy vaccine recipients, vaccine-induced clones were almost all SARS-CoV-2 mono-reactive, with only 1 of 255 cross-reactive with common cold coronaviruses. Both infection-induced and vaccine-induced clones contracted markedly at late post-vaccination timepoints, which is consistent with waning T cell responses. Only a small number of convalescent patients were included, and no early post-infection timepoints were available, which limited the study.

Library preparation used the immunoSEQ multiplex PCR assay. DNA from the cultured and isolated CD4+ T cells underwent TCR beta CDR3 sequencing. For the original study's pipeline: Non-productive TCR sequences were removed, reads were trimmed to the CDR3 region, and CDR3s of at least 7 amino acids were retained. Antigen-specific clonotypes were identified with the MANAFEST web app by comparing expansion in peptide wells against reference cultures. Positive clones required FDR<0.05 expansion versus reference and all other wells, odds ratio above 5, and frequency above 0.1% in two replicate wells. Clonotypes significantly expanded in SARS-CoV-2 spike wells and in at least one common cold coronavirus spike condition were defined as cross-reactive. Levenshtein distance calculated with the stringdist R package was used to assess CDR3 similarity, and unrooted trees were constructed with ape in R 3.6.1. This is the immuneACCESS table as TCRdb keeps it, with only in-frame sequences that have V and J called. A part of the clones is gone; compared with another copy, unresolved V genes explain less than half, and the rest is unexplained. That table gives V, J and clone size, and the DNA gave D and trimming. Across this sample there are approximately 16,000 clones, with approximately 70% seen only once. The ten largest clonotypes hold about 8.2% of the sample.

The ViraFEST assay stimulated PBMC with viral peptide pools and then used TCR sequencing to identify antigen-specific CD4+ T cell clonotypes by expansion. After roughly 11 days of culture, CD4+ T cells were isolated with the EasySep CD4+ T cell isolation kit. Each participant got two doses of an mRNA SARS-CoV-2 vaccine, either BNT162b2 or mRNA-1273. Negative nucleocapsid antibody results before and after vaccination confirmed that the healthy vaccine recipients had no prior SARS-CoV-2 infection. Each well held two million PBMC cultured in IMDM containing roughly 5% human AB serum, around 10 IU/ml IL-2 and gentamicin, along with around 9.4 ug/ml peptides. Half of the culture medium was replaced with fresh IL-2-containing medium on days 3 and 7. Unless noted otherwise, every peptide stimulation condition was grown in triplicate wells. PBMC were separated from whole blood using Ficoll-Paque Plus gradient centrifugation and were then either cryopreserved at -140C or used fresh. The spike proteins of SARS-CoV-2 and of the common cold coronaviruses HCoV-NL63, HCoV-OC43 and HCoV-229E were spanned by overlapping peptide pools. The QIAamp micro DNA kit was used to extract genomic DNA from the cultured CD4+ T cells.

The germline ends are 5 bases apart after V is trimmed by 2 bases and J by 1 base. CDR1 is given as MNHEY and CDR2 as SVGEGT, both from the germline V gene. The CDR3 numbers 13 residues from cysteine through phenylalanine. This entry keeps only the CDR3 DNA: 39 bases, framed from base 1. On this clone itself: Its antigen remains unidentified. Base quality data are lacking; no much larger clone is found one base away.

The origin of this receptor is a human donor who received a COVID-19 vaccine. The receptor chain draws on TRBV6-2 or TRBV6-3 and TRBJ1-1, with no reliable assignment of the D segment. The source was CD4+ T cells from PBMCs cultured with SARS-CoV-2 spike peptides, collected after COVID-19 vaccination. Read against the paper, the sample's cell subset or site label means: SARS-CoV-2 spike overlapping peptide pool stimulation. The CDR3 loop reads CASSYTENTEAFF. The bases read TGTGCCAGCAGTTACACGGAGAACACTGAAGCTTTCTTT.